A selection of T cell receptor beta chains follows, all from one sample in a study of CD8 T cells in ankylosing spondylitis. TCRdb itself ran the 5' RACE reads through MiXCR, one entry per CDR3 protein. This sample has 250,000 or so distinct CDR3 sequences, with 15% to 20% found just once. The specimen was blood, either unsorted or a sorted T cell fraction (not recorded which). Every receptor here comes from a male donor with ankylosing spondylitis or in good health (not recorded which). Each CDR3 is given with its conserved first and last residue. Each record gives: J gene, CDR3 length, clone size, D gene, V gene, CDR3 protein, CDR3 DNA. The D gene is left open where the match is weak. Only part of the rows carry a size: once, few, many, or a class if the clone is expanded.

J gene: TRBJ2-7; CDR3 length: 13; clone size: many; D gene: -; V gene: TRBV29-1; CDR3 protein: CSVVDSPSYEQYF; CDR3 DNA: TGCAGCGTTGTGGACAGCCCTTCCTACGAGCAGTACTTC
J gene: TRBJ2-1; CDR3 length: 12; clone size: few; D gene: -; V gene: TRBV29-1; CDR3 protein: CSVYRENWEQFF; CDR3 DNA: TGCAGCGTGTACAGGGAGAATTGGGAGCAGTTCTTC
J gene: TRBJ2-7; CDR3 length: 13; clone size: -; D gene: TRBD2; V gene: TRBV6-1; CDR3 protein: CASRTGLAYEQYF; CDR3 DNA: TGTGCCAGCAGGACGGGACTAGCCTACGAGCAGTACTTC
J gene: TRBJ1-3; CDR3 length: 17; clone size: few; D gene: -; V gene: TRBV20-1; CDR3 protein: CSARSRDGYSGGNTIYF; CDR3 DNA: TGCAGTGCTAGATCCAGGGACGGATACTCTGGAGGGAACACCATATATTTT
J gene: TRBJ2-1; CDR3 length: 17; clone size: few; D gene: -; V gene: TRBV15; CDR3 protein: CATSRGLAANSYNEQFF; CDR3 DNA: TGTGCCACCAGCAGAGGGTTAGCGGCCAACTCCTACAATGAGCAGTTCTTC
J gene: TRBJ2-1; CDR3 length: 15; clone size: -; D gene: -; V gene: TRBV27; CDR3 protein: CASSFTLSSYNEQFF; CDR3 DNA: TGTGCCAGCAGTTTTACCTTAAGCTCCTACAATGAGCAGTTCTTC
J gene: TRBJ2-5; CDR3 length: 14; clone size: -; D gene: -; V gene: TRBV7-9; CDR3 protein: CASSFPLGKETQYF; CDR3 DNA: TGTGCCAGCAGCTTCCCACTGGGTAAAGAGACCCAGTACTTC
J gene: TRBJ2-7; CDR3 length: 15; clone size: -; D gene: -; V gene: TRBV7-2; CDR3 protein: CASSLAGLVLDEQYF; CDR3 DNA: TGTGCCAGCAGCTTAGCCGGCCTAGTCCTCGACGAGCAGTACTTC
J gene: TRBJ2-3; CDR3 length: 17; clone size: few; D gene: -; V gene: TRBV3-1; CDR3 protein: CASSHWVGLARTDTQYF; CDR3 DNA: TGTGCCAGCAGCCACTGGGTCGGGCTGGCTCGGACAGATACGCAGTATTTT
J gene: TRBJ2-5; CDR3 length: 15; clone size: few; D gene: -; V gene: TRBV20-1; CDR3 protein: CSAETLTEPEETQYF; CDR3 DNA: TGCAGTGCAGAAACCTTGACCGAACCTGAAGAGACCCAGTACTTC
J gene: TRBJ2-7; CDR3 length: 15; clone size: -; D gene: TRBD2; V gene: TRBV20-1; CDR3 protein: CSARDLAGDVNEQYF; CDR3 DNA: TGCAGTGCTAGAGATCTGGCGGGAGACGTCAACGAGCAGTACTTC
J gene: TRBJ2-7; CDR3 length: 15; clone size: -; D gene: TRBD2; V gene: TRBV20-1; CDR3 protein: CSARAGRGDSYEQYF; CDR3 DNA: TGCAGTGCTAGAGCCGGGCGGGGGGACTCCTACGAGCAGTACTTC
J gene: TRBJ1-5; CDR3 length: 15; clone size: -; D gene: -; V gene: TRBV20-1; CDR3 protein: CSAVEPGHPGEPQHF; CDR3 DNA: TGCAGTGCTGTCGAGCCGGGACACCCCGGGGAGCCCCAGCATTTT
J gene: TRBJ2-7; CDR3 length: 12; clone size: -; D gene: -; V gene: TRBV6-6; CDR3 protein: CASSYVLYEQYF; CDR3 DNA: TGTGCCAGCAGTTACGTCCTCTACGAGCAGTACTTC
J gene: TRBJ2-1; CDR3 length: 16; clone size: -; D gene: -; V gene: TRBV19; CDR3 protein: CASSIGSPRSYNEQFF; CDR3 DNA: TGTGCCAGTAGTATTGGTAGTCCTCGCTCCTACAATGAGCAGTTCTTC
J gene: TRBJ1-1; CDR3 length: 16; clone size: few; D gene: TRBD1; V gene: TRBV12-3/TRBV12-4; CDR3 protein: CASRIPGTGFGTEAFF; CDR3 DNA: TGTGCCAGCAGAATTCCCGGGACAGGGTTTGGGACTGAAGCTTTCTTT
J gene: TRBJ1-3; CDR3 length: 15; clone size: many; D gene: -; V gene: TRBV9; CDR3 protein: CASSVDPTPGNTIYF; CDR3 DNA: TGTGCCAGCAGCGTAGACCCGACTCCGGGAAACACCATATATTTT